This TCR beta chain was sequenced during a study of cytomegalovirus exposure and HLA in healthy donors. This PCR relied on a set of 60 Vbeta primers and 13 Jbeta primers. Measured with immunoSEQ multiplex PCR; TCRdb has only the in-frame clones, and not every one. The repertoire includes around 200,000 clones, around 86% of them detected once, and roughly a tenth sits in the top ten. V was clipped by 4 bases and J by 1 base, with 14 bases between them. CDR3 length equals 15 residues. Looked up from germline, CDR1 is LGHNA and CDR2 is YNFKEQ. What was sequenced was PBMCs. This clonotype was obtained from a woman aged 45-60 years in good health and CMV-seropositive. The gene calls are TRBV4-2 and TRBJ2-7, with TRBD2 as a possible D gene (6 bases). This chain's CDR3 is CASSRADGGSYEQYF. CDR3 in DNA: TGTGCCAGCAGCCGCGCTGACGGAGGGTCCTACGAGCAGTACTTC.